The 14 T cell receptor beta chains given below trace back to one sample, sequenced in a study of blood T cell repertoires in COVID-19. Clones were read by immunoSEQ multiplex PCR, and TCRdb kept only the in-frame ones, dropping some. The table shows over 150,000 clones, with 75% to 80% occurring only once. Source material: peripheral blood. Receptors originate from an elderly man with acute or convalescent COVID-19.

In this sample, this clone turned up a few times. The chain carries TRBV5-1 and TRBJ1-3, with TRBD1 matching 8 bases. The ends lost 4 bases at V and 1 base at J; junction bases unmatched: 7. This CDR3 spans 16 amino acids. Germline V lookup: CDR1 SGHRS, CDR2 YFSETQ. Here the CDR3 DNA reads TGCGCCAGCAGCCCATCGGACAGGGCTTCTGGAAACACCATATATTTT. This gives the protein CASSPSDRASGNTIYF.

V is TRBV7-2 and J is TRBJ2-7; 9 bases are shared with TRBD2. The germline V gene encodes CDR1 SGHTA and CDR2 FQGNSA. CDR3 length equals 17 residues. V dropped 1 base and J dropped 5; count of bases not matched to a gene: 12. CDR3 in amino acids: CASSLVSGGNMRHEQYF. As DNA, the CDR3 is TGTGCCAGCAGCTTAGTTAGCGGGGGCAATATGCGCCACGAGCAGTACTTC.

The gene calls are TRBV28 and TRBJ1-1; D not certain. Trimming shortened V by 3 bases and J by 2 bases, and 16 bases separated the two germline ends. CDR1 MDHEN and CDR2 SYDVKM come from the germline V gene. The CDR3 contains 16 residues. Here the CDR3 reads CASSFVAVDFNTEAFF. Written as DNA, the CDR3 is TGTGCCAGCAGTTTTGTGGCAGTCGATTTCAACACTGAAGCTTTCTTT.

Only one count was recorded for this clone. The chain recombines TRBV5-8 with TRBJ1-1, with 7 positions matching TRBD1. Germline values: CDR1 SGHTS, CDR2 YDEGEE. J lost 7 bases, V lost 0 bases, and 6 bases had no gene match. CDR3 length: 14 residues. The CDR3 region is CASSLGDRASEAFF. The DNA of the CDR3 is TGTGCCAGCAGCTTGGGTGACAGGGCCAGTGAAGCTTTCTTT.

The chain carries TRBV5-1 and TRBJ1-1, with 10 bases fitting TRBD1. Germline assignment: CDR1 SGHRS and CDR2 YFSETQ. The V gene end was trimmed by 5 bases and the J gene end by 6 bases; junction bases not matched to a gene: 13. The CDR3 runs 16 residues. CDR3 coding DNA: TGCGCCAGCAGGGATTGGGACAGGGGTATTTTTTCTGAAGCTTTCTTT. Translating it yields CASRDWDRGIFSEAFF.

The rearrangement joins TRBV18 to TRBJ1-4; 7 nucleotides agree with TRBD1. J gave up 6 bases and V 3 bases, and 1 base lay outside the gene matches. The CDR3 loop spans 13 amino acids. Germline CDR1 and CDR2: KGHSH and LQKENI. CDR3 coding DNA: TGTGCCAGCTCACCGGGACAGTATGAAAAACTGTTTTTT. Its protein product is CASSPGQYEKLFF.

The chain is built from TRBV19 and TRBJ2-3, with no clear D. Trimming took off 5 bases at V and 4 bases at J, with 10 bases between the two ends. Germline CDR1 is LNHDA and CDR2 is SQIVND (reference sequence). The length of the CDR3 is 13 residues. Here the CDR3 DNA reads TGTGCCAGTAGTCCTAAGATTCCAGATACGCAGTATTTT. Translation gives CASSPKIPDTQYF.

The rearrangement links TRBV20-1 to TRBJ2-3, with 13 positions matching TRBD2. The CDR3 runs 16 residues. Germline CDR1 and CDR2: DFQATT and SNEGSKA (reference sequence). With 3 bases clipped from V and 7 bases from J, the junction kept 10 bases outside the gene matches. The CDR3 is CSASRTSGGAVNTQYF. In nucleotides, the CDR3 is TGCAGTGCTAGTCGTACTAGCGGGGGGGCCGTGAATACGCAGTATTTT.

This chain connects TRBV7-8 to TRBJ1-4, with TRBD1 as a possible D gene (6 bases). The CDR3 sequence is 14 residues long. V shed 7 bases and J shed 7 bases, with 16 bases lying between them. From germline, CDR1 is SGHVS and CDR2 FQNEAQ. Here the CDR3 reads CASTMGALGEKLFF. CDR3 sequence (DNA): TGTGCCAGCACCATGGGGGCACTGGGTGAAAAACTGTTTTTT.

The DNA for the CDR3 is TGTGCCAGCAGCTCCTCGGGGGGAGGTACTGAAGCTTTCTTT. Translating gives CASSSSGGGTEAFF. The chain carries TRBV7-3 and TRBJ1-1; a possible D gene is TRBD1 (5 bases). Germline V gene data show CDR1 as SGHTA and CDR2 as FQGTGA. The CDR3 extends over 14 amino acids. V gave up 4 bases and J gave up 5 bases, with 14 bases separating them.

The chain has TRBV24-1 and TRBJ2-3; 8 bases are a match to TRBD1. This CDR3 has 15 residues. Germline CDR1 is KGHDR and CDR2 is SFDVKD. V shed 5 bases and J 3 bases; nucleotides not matched to a gene: 6. CDR3: CATSVTGGWTDTQYF. The CDR3 DNA reads TGTGCCACCAGTGTAACAGGGGGTTGGACAGATACGCAGTATTTT.

This sequence joins TRBV7-6 and TRBJ1-4; D is ambiguous. Germline V CDR1 and CDR2: SGHVS, FNYEAQ. V gave up 1 base and J gave up 0 bases, with 15 bases separating them. The CDR3 has 18 amino acids. CDR3 region: CASSLVGPGIATNEKLFF. CDR3 DNA: TGTGCCAGCAGCTTAGTGGGCCCCGGCATCGCAACTAATGAAAAACTGTTTTTT.

This clone was detected only once. This chain joins TRBV6-5 and TRBJ2-7; 7 nucleotides agree with TRBD2. CDR1 MNHEY and CDR2 SVGAGI come from the germline V gene. Losses at the gene ends were 4 bases for V and 3 bases for J; bases not matched to a gene: 9. This CDR3 has 15 amino acids. The CDR3 here is CASSSLSGGLYEQYF. The CDR3 DNA follows: TGTGCCAGCAGTTCCCTTTCGGGGGGACTCTACGAGCAGTACTTC.

The chain couples TRBV30 to TRBJ1-6, with TRBD1 identical over 7 bases. V lost 3 bases and J lost 10; bases outside the gene matches: 9. CDR1 GTSNPN and CDR2 SVGIG come from the germline V gene (reference sequence). There are 14 residues in the CDR3. The CDR3 bases are TGTGCCTGGAGGGTAGACAGGGTAAAATCACCCCTCCACTTT. Its protein is CAWRVDRVKSPLHF.